A selection of T cell receptor beta chains follows, all from one sample in a study of T cell repertoires in cytomegalovirus infection. Their recognized antigens are unknown. TCRdb re-called the reads through MiXCR, storing one row per CDR3 protein. This sample has some 220,000 distinct CDR3 sequences, with 38% found just once. The material sequenced was CD8+ T cells from cultured PBMCs, taken from culture after CMV antigen stimulation. These receptor sequences come from a human donor in good health (CMV status not recorded). Some clones in this sample may be carry-over from other donors' samples. Both conserved end residues are part of each CDR3. D genes are given only for firm matches. Where a row states a size, it is once, few, many or the class of an expanded clone; other rows omit it.

abundance | j_gene | d_gene | v_gene | CDR3nt | CDR3aa
few | TRBJ2-3 | TRBD2 | TRBV7-2 | TGTGCCAGCAGCTTAGAGCTAGCGGGAGGTGTAGATACGCAGTATTTT | CASSLELAGGVDTQYF
. | TRBJ1-2 | . | TRBV20-1 | TGCAGTGCTAGAGTTACGGACAACCCCCGGGGCTACACCTTC | CSARVTDNPRGYTF
. | TRBJ1-5 | . | TRBV15 | TGTGCCACCAGCAGAGATTGGGCAGGAGATCCCAATCAGCCCCAGCATTTT | CATSRDWAGDPNQPQHF
few | TRBJ2-7 | TRBD1 | TRBV25-1 | TGTGCCAGCAGTCCACCGGACAGGTCCTACGAGCAGTACTTC | CASSPPDRSYEQYF
. | TRBJ1-2 | TRBD1 | TRBV11-2 | TGTGCCAGCAGCTCACTCGTGGACAGGGTCTATGGCTACACCTTC | CASSSLVDRVYGYTF
. | TRBJ2-4 | . | TRBV29-1 | TGCAGCGTTGAGTTCCGTGGCACTGTCAAAAACATTCAGTACTTC | CSVEFRGTVKNIQYF
few | TRBJ1-1 | TRBD1 | TRBV28 | TGTGCCAGCAGTTCCTCCGGGACAGGGAAGACTGAAGCTTTCTTT | CASSSSGTGKTEAFF
. | TRBJ2-7 | . | TRBV4-1 | TGCGCCAGCAGCCAAGATTGGGGTCATGTGGCCCGCGAGCAGTACTTC | CASSQDWGHVAREQYF
many | TRBJ2-3 | . | TRBV12-3/TRBV12-4 | TGTGCCAGCAGTACAAGCAGCAAGGGAGGAGATACGCAGTATTTT | CASSTSSKGGDTQYF
few | TRBJ2-1 | TRBD2 | TRBV11-2 | TGTGCCAGCAGCTTAGCACCGGGACTAGGTCCTTACAATGAGCAGTTCTTC | CASSLAPGLGPYNEQFF
few | TRBJ2-1 | . | TRBV2 | TGTGCCAGCACGGGCGAGGGCCGCCCCTACAATGAGCAGTTCTTC | CASTGEGRPYNEQFF
few | TRBJ2-5 | . | TRBV7-2 | TGTGCCAGCAGCTTAAATGGGAGAGAGACCCAGTACTTC | CASSLNGRETQYF
many | TRBJ2-5 | . | TRBV20-1 | TGCAGTGCTAGAGATAGTGGTAAAATGGGGGAGACCCAGTACTTC | CSARDSGKMGETQYF
many | TRBJ1-1 | . | TRBV7-8 | TGTGCCAGCAGCTTAGCGGGGGGTGGGGGCCTTATTAACACTGAAGCTTTCTTT | CASSLAGGGGLINTEAFF
. | TRBJ2-3 | . | TRBV7-9 | TGTGCCAGCACCAAAGAAGCAGATACGCAGTATTTT | CASTKEADTQYF
few | TRBJ2-5 | . | TRBV12-3/TRBV12-4 | TGTGCCAGCAGTTTAGCGCCTAGGAGAGAGACCCAGTACTTC | CASSLAPRRETQYF
few | TRBJ2-7 | TRBD1 | TRBV6-6 | TGTGCCAGCAGCCACGACAGGGGCTACGAGCAGTACTTC | CASSHDRGYEQYF
few | TRBJ2-7 | TRBD1 | TRBV4-1 | TGCGCCAGCAGCCAAGATGGGCAGGACAGGGGCGGGCAGTACTTC | CASSQDGQDRGGQYF
many | TRBJ1-1 | . | TRBV7-8 | TGTGCCAGCAGCGTTCCCGGACACCTCACTGAAGCTTTCTTT | CASSVPGHLTEAFF
. | TRBJ2-7 | . | TRBV20-1 | TGCAGTGCTAGAGATCTAAAGGCATCCTACGAGCAGTACTTC | CSARDLKASYEQYF
few | TRBJ1-4 | TRBD1 | TRBV7-9 | TGTGCCAGCAGCTTCGACGATCGGGGACAGCGCAATGAAAAACTGTTTTTT | CASSFDDRGQRNEKLFF
. | TRBJ2-5 | . | TRBV15 | TGTGCCACCAGCAGTATAGGAGGGGGGAGTGAGACCCAGTACTTC | CATSSIGGGSETQYF
. | TRBJ2-1 | TRBD1 | TRBV4-1 | TGTGCCAGCAGCCAGCGAACAGGGGGCTCCTACAATGAGCAGTTCTTC | CASSQRTGGSYNEQFF
once | TRBJ2-7 | . | TRBV10-3 | TGTGCCATCGGCGCAGGGGAAATCTACGAGCAGTACTTC | CAIGAGEIYEQYF